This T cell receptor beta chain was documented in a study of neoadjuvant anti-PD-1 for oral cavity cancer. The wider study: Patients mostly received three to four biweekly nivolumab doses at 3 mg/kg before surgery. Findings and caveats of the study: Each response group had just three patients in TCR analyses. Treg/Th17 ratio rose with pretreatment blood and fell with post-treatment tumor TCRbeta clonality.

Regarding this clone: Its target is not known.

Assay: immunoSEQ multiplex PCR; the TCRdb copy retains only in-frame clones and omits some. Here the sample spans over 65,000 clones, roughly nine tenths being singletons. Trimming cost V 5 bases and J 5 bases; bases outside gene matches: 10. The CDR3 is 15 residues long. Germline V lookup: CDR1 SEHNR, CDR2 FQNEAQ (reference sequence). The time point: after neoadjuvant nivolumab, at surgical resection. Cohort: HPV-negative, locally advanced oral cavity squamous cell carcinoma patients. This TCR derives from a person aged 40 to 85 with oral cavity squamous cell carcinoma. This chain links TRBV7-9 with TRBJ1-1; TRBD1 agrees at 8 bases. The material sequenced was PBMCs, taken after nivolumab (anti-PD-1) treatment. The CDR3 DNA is TGTGCCAGCAGCAAAACAGGGGGTGCAGGGACTGAAGCTTTCTTT. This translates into CASSKTGGAGTEAFF.